Below, 17 T cell receptor beta chains from the same sample are listed, as sequenced in a study of control samples from healthy donors and cancer patients. The repertoire was sequenced with immunoSEQ multiplex PCR; TCRdb's copy has only in-frame clones and lacks some. Here the sample spans 130,000 or so clones, around 94% being singletons. Sequencing input: PBMCs. The receptors were sampled from a man aged 55 to 70 with colorectal cancer.

V is TRBV7-2 and J is TRBJ2-5; 10 nucleotides line up with TRBD2. This CDR3 spans 15 amino acids. Trimming at V came to 2 bases and at J to 5 bases, leaving 5 bases not matched to a gene. Germline CDR1 SGHTA, CDR2 FQGNSA. The CDR3 here is CASSLQAGGRETQYF. CDR3 sequence (DNA): TGTGCCAGCAGCTTACAAGCGGGGGGGCGGGAGACCCAGTACTTC.

The rearrangement uses TRBV11-2 and TRBJ2-3, with D hard to call. The V end was cut by 2 bases, the J end by 5 bases, with 5 bases between. The CDR3 runs to 12 residues. Germline V gives CDR1 SGHAT, CDR2 FQNNGV. CDR3 amino acids: CASSLSVDTQYF. The CDR3 nucleotides read TGTGCCAGCAGCTTAAGCGTAGATACGCAGTATTTT.

V and J are TRBV11-2 and TRBJ2-1, with 10 bases aligning to TRBD2. Germline V gene lookup returns CDR1 SGHAT and CDR2 FQNNGV. The CDR3 contains 18 residues. V shed 0 bases and J 2 bases; nucleotides not matched to a gene: 7. The CDR3 is CASSLEAGTSATYNEQFF. CDR3 DNA: TGTGCCAGCAGCTTAGAAGCCGGGACTAGCGCTACCTACAATGAGCAGTTCTTC.

This chain links TRBV6-2 or TRBV6-3 with TRBJ2-7, with TRBD2 matching 12 bases. Germline trimming cut 6 bases from V and 1 base from J; bases unmatched to any gene: 16. Germline V gene sequence: CDR1 MNHEY, CDR2 SVGEGT. CDR3 length: 19 residues. CDR3 sequence: CASSPPLAGGLIYSYEQYF. The CDR3 nucleotides read TGTGCCAGCAGCCCTCCCCTAGCGGGGGGGCTCATTTATTCCTACGAGCAGTACTTC.

V and J are TRBV2 and TRBJ2-2; TRBD1 aligns across 9 bases. The V gene's germline CDR1 is SNHLY and CDR2 FYNNEI. V trimming: 1 base; J trimming: 6 bases; junction bases outside the gene matches: 6. This CDR3 is 16 amino acids long. CDR3: CASSEERTGVAGELFF. The CDR3 region has the DNA TGTGCCAGCAGTGAAGAAAGGACAGGGGTGGCCGGGGAGCTGTTTTTT.

The gene calls are TRBV4-1 and TRBJ2-7; possible D gene TRBD1, 5 bases. Germline values: CDR1 MGHRA, CDR2 YSYEKL. This CDR3 comprises 17 residues. V was clipped by 0 bases and J by 1 base, with 16 bases between them. The CDR3 is CASSQDISRQGSYEQYF. The CDR3 coding sequence is TGCGCCAGCAGCCAAGATATATCCCGTCAGGGATCCTACGAGCAGTACTTC.

V and J are TRBV19 and TRBJ1-1; D not certain. The CDR3 contains 12 residues. V shed 3 bases and J shed 2 bases, with 4 bases lying between them. Germline loops: CDR1 LNHDA, CDR2 SQIVND (reference sequence). The CDR3 sequence: CASSIQNTEAFF. CDR3 in DNA: TGTGCCAGTAGTATTCAAAACACTGAAGCTTTCTTT.

The gene calls are TRBV29-1 and TRBJ1-1, with D perhaps TRBD1 (5 bases). The CDR3 sequence is 12 residues long. The germline CDR1 and CDR2 sequences are SQVTM and ANQGSEA. Trimming took off 3 bases at V and 5 bases at J, with 10 bases between the two ends. The CDR3 is CSVERGRTEAFF. The CDR3 nucleotides are TGCAGCGTTGAGAGGGGCCGTACTGAAGCTTTCTTT.

The rearrangement links TRBV4-1 to TRBJ1-2; no definite D call. Germline V CDR1 and CDR2: MGHRA, YSYEKL. Trimming took 0 bases from V and 2 from J, leaving 7 bases between them. The CDR3 contains 14 residues. The CDR3 here is CASSQETQNYGYTF. The CDR3 DNA is TGCGCCAGCAGCCAAGAGACTCAGAACTATGGCTACACCTTC.

This chain links TRBV7-9 with TRBJ1-6; no firm D call. This CDR3 region has 15 residues. Germline-derived CDR1 and CDR2 are SEHNR and FQNEAQ (reference sequence). Trimming took off 0 bases at V and 8 bases at J, with 11 bases between the two ends. As DNA, the CDR3 is TGTGCCAGCAGCTTAGCCGTGGGGAATGATTCACCCCTCCACTTT. This gives the protein CASSLAVGNDSPLHF.

This chain links TRBV4-1 with TRBJ2-1; 11 nucleotides agree with TRBD2. The germline CDR1 and CDR2 sequences are MGHRA and YSYEKL. CDR3 length: 15 residues. V gave up 2 bases and J gave up 5 bases; unmatched junction bases: 2. CDR3 nucleotide sequence: TGCGCCAGCAGCCAAACTAGCGGGGGCCACAATGAGCAGTTCTTC. Amino acid sequence: CASSQTSGGHNEQFF.

The chain couples TRBV11-2 to TRBJ2-2, with 9 nucleotides matching TRBD2. J gave up 1 base and V 5 bases, and 2 bases lay outside the gene matches. Germline V gene data show CDR1 as SGHAT and CDR2 as FQNNGV. This CDR3 has 15 residues. The CDR3 DNA reads TGTGCCAGCAGCGGCGGGAGGGGGAACACCGGGGAGCTGTTTTTT. The encoded protein is CASSGGRGNTGELFF. Based on the CDR3 plus reference TRBV11-2 and TRBJ2-2, the full variable domain is EAGVAQSPRYKIIEKRQSVAFWCNPISGHATLYWYQQILGQGPKLLIQFQNNGVVDDSQLPKDRFSAERLKGVDSTLKIQPAKLEDSAVYLCASSGGRGNTGELFFGEGSRLTVL.

V is TRBV3-1 (or the pseudogene TRBV3-2) and J is TRBJ2-7; D is uncertain. Trimming shortened V by 4 bases and J by 1 base, and 8 bases separated the two germline ends. There are 13 residues in the CDR3. Germline V lookup: CDR1 LGHDT, CDR2 YNNKEL (reference sequence). The CDR3 protein is CASSRLLSYEQYF. In DNA form, the CDR3 reads TGTGCCAGCAGCCGCCTACTTTCCTACGAGCAGTACTTC.

This clone has only one observation. The CDR3 is CSVGDQSSGNTIYF. Written as DNA, the CDR3 is TGCAGCGTTGGGGACCAGAGCTCTGGAAACACCATATATTTT. J is TRBJ1-3 and V is TRBV29-1; D might be TRBD1 (5 bases). V was trimmed by 4 bases and J by 0 bases, leaving 10 bases between them. Germline V lookup: CDR1 SQVTM, CDR2 ANQGSEA. The CDR3 contains 14 residues.

The chain links TRBV6-5 to TRBJ2-5, with 7 bases matching TRBD1. The CDR3 is made up of 15 amino acids. The J segment lost 0 bases and the V segment lost 5 bases, leaving 6 bases of the junction unmatched. CDR1 is MNHEY and CDR2 is SVGAGI in the germline V gene. The CDR3 region is CASSTGTADQETQYF. CDR3 in DNA: TGTGCCAGCAGTACCGGGACAGCAGACCAAGAGACCCAGTACTTC.

The V call is TRBV5-1, the J call TRBJ2-1; the match to TRBD2 covers 7 bases. In germline, CDR1 is SGHRS, CDR2 YFSETQ. V shed 4 bases and J 4 bases; nucleotides not matched to a gene: 5. The CDR3 has 14 amino acids. Written as DNA, the CDR3 is TGCGCCAGCAGCCCCCCGGGAGGATACAATGAGCAGTTCTTC. Translated, it gives CASSPPGGYNEQFF.

This clone has a single count. V gene TRBV6-6 combines with J gene TRBJ1-5; tentatively, D is TRBD1 (6 bases). Trimming took off 5 bases at V and 4 bases at J, with 9 bases between the two ends. Germline V gene sequence: CDR1 MNHNY, CDR2 SVGAGI (reference sequence). CDR3 length: 13 residues. As DNA, the CDR3 is TGTGCCAGCAGTAACAGGGTTAATCAGCCCCAGCATTTT. Amino acids: CASSNRVNQPQHF.